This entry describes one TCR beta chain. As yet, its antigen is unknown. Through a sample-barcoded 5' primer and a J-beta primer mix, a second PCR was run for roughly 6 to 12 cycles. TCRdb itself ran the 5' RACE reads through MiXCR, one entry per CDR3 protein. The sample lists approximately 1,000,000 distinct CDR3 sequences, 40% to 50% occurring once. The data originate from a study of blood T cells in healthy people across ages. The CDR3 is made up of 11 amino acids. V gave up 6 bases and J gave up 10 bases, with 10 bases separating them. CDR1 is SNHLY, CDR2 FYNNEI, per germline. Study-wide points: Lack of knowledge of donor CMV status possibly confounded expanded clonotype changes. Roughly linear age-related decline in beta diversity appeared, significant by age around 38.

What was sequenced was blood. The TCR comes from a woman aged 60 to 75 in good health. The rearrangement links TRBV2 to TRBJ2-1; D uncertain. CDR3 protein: CASSDVREQFF. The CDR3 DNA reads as TGTGCCAGCAGCGACGTCCGCGAGCAGTTCTTC.